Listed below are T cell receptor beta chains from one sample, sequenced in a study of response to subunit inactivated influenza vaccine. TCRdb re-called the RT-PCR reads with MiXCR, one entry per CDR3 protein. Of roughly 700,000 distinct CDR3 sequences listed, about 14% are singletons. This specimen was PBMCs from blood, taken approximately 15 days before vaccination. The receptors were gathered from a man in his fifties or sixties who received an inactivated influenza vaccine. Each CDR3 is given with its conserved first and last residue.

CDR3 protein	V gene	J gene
CASSLHGTQETQYF	TRBV7-6	TRBJ2-5
CASRQGPAKNIQYF	TRBV2	TRBJ2-4
CASSYFGGAYEQYF	TRBV6-5	TRBJ2-7
CASSLASGGTEAFF	TRBV7-2	TRBJ1-1
CSVHPGSTEAFF	TRBV20-1	TRBJ1-1
CASSYSTGAFNEQFF	TRBV6-2/TRBV6-3	TRBJ2-1
CATSREGETQYF	TRBV15	TRBJ2-5
CASSSERGAYPYEQYF	TRBV28	TRBJ2-7
CASSQGSSSLAEAFF	TRBV4-3	TRBJ1-1
CASSLGQSHNEQFF	TRBV7-9	TRBJ2-1
CASSKNPGTGGTDTQYF	TRBV11-2	TRBJ2-3
CASSPPNADTQYF	TRBV7-3	TRBJ2-3
CASSSWTGWKDEKLFF	TRBV7-9	TRBJ1-4
CASRFAQGGSYEQYF	TRBV6-2/TRBV6-3	TRBJ2-7
CASTRGQYQETQYF	TRBV5-1	TRBJ2-5
CASRQLYGYTF	TRBV6-5	TRBJ1-2
CSAWNTGELFF	TRBV20-1	TRBJ2-2
CASSVEGLEQYF	TRBV2	TRBJ2-7
CASSTRTGGEQYF	TRBV12-3/TRBV12-4	TRBJ2-7
CASSQRGTSGNTGELFF	TRBV3-1	TRBJ2-2
CATGRSSYEQYF	TRBV7-9	TRBJ2-7
CASRLTDRESGELFF	TRBV11-1	TRBJ2-2